These 23 T cell receptor beta chains share one sample of origin, sequenced in a study of blood T cell repertoires in COVID-19. Only in-frame clones appear in the TCRdb table, and some are missing; sequencing was by immunoSEQ multiplex PCR. The data contain about 240,000 clones, about nine tenths of them singletons. What was sequenced was peripheral blood. The receptor source for this set is a man in his 60s who had recovered from COVID-19.

This chain uses TRBV28 with TRBJ2-7; 10 bases map to TRBD1. The CDR3 totals 12 residues. With 5 bases clipped from V and 12 bases from J, the junction kept 7 bases outside the gene matches. The germline V gene has CDR1 MDHEN and CDR2 SYDVKM. CDR3 loop: CASSGDRGRPYV. The CDR3 DNA reads as TGTGCCAGCAGTGGCGACAGGGGGCGCCCGTACGTC.

This clone came up once. This chain joins TRBV2 and TRBJ2-1; 12 bases agree with TRBD2. V was pared by 7 bases and J by 3 bases, with 4 bases of the junction left unmatched. Per germline, CDR1 SNHLY and CDR2 FYNNEI. This CDR3 is built from 15 residues. CDR3 sequence (DNA): TGTGCCAGCATGGAGACTAGCGGGGGCTACAATGAGCAGTTCTTC. Translation gives CASMETSGGYNEQFF.

The chain uses TRBV9 and TRBJ1-1; maybe TRBD1 (6 bases). V was trimmed by 0 bases and J by 11 bases, leaving 14 bases between them. The CDR3 spans 13 residues. Germline lookup yields CDR1 SGDLS and CDR2 YYNGEE. The CDR3 here is CASSVVQTGLAFF. CDR3 in DNA: TGTGCCAGCAGCGTAGTTCAAACAGGGTTGGCTTTCTTT.

The rearrangement links TRBV18 to TRBJ2-5, with D hard to call. The CDR3 length is 13 residues. From germline, CDR1 is KGHSH and CDR2 LQKENI. Trimming took 2 bases from V and 2 from J, leaving 6 bases between them. The CDR3 reads CASSPTIQETQYF. The CDR3 coding sequence is TGTGCCAGCTCACCAACTATACAAGAGACCCAGTACTTC.

This sequence joins TRBV18 and TRBJ2-7; 9 bases are shared with TRBD2. V lost 5 bases, J lost 0 bases, and 8 bases stayed unmatched. This CDR3 comprises 16 residues. Germline CDR1 and CDR2: KGHSH and LQKENI. CDR3 sequence: CASSISGGRGSYEQYV. The CDR3, as DNA: TGTGCCAGCTCAATCAGCGGGGGGCGCGGCTCCTACGAGCAGTACGTC.

This rearrangement joins TRBV10-2 to TRBJ2-5, with D uncertain. Between the trimmed V and J ends, which lost 6 bases and 2 bases, there was a span of 10 bases. The CDR3 is 13 amino acids. Germline V CDR1 and CDR2: WSHSY, SAAADI. The CDR3 here is CASRGRRQETQYF. DNA for the CDR3: TGCGCCAGCAGGGGCAGGCGTCAAGAGACCCAGTACTTC.

This clone was counted between two and nine times. This chain connects TRBV5-1 to TRBJ2-4; 13 nucleotides line up with TRBD2. Germline V gene lookup returns CDR1 SGHRS and CDR2 YFSETQ. Trimming removed 4 bases from V and 0 bases from J; junction bases left unmatched: 7. The CDR3 is 18 amino acids. The CDR3 reads CASSDRLAGGIAKNIQYF. In nucleotides, the CDR3 is TGCGCCAGCAGCGATCGACTAGCGGGGGGCATAGCCAAAAACATTCAGTACTTC.

This clone showed up just once. The rearrangement links TRBV5-1 to TRBJ2-1; D is perhaps TRBD2 (5 bases). V was shortened by 3 bases and J by 2 bases, with 12 bases between the two germline ends. The CDR3 loop spans 15 amino acids. The V gene's germline CDR1 is SGHRS and CDR2 YFSETQ. The CDR3 region has the DNA TGCGCCAGCAGCTCCACTAGTCGACCCTACAATGAGCAGTTCTTC. This codes for CASSSTSRPYNEQFF.

This chain uses TRBV5-1 with TRBJ2-3; 9 bases agree with TRBD2. Unmatched junction bases numbered 4, after V lost 2 bases and J lost 3 bases. Germline V gives CDR1 SGHRS, CDR2 YFSETQ. CDR3 size: 15 residues. Written as DNA, the CDR3 is TGCGCCAGCAGCTTAGCGGGGGGAATGACAGATACGCAGTATTTT. Translation: CASSLAGGMTDTQYF. The whole variable domain, filled in from reference TRBV5-1 and TRBJ2-3, reads KAGVTQTPRYLIKTRGQQVTLSCSPISGHRSVSWYQQTPGQGLQFLFEYFSETQRNKGNFPGRFSGRQFSNSRSEMNVSTLELGDSALYLCASSLAGGMTDTQYFGPGTRLTVL.

The gene calls are TRBV10-2 and TRBJ2-7, with D perhaps TRBD1 (6 bases). This CDR3 is built from 13 residues. In germline, CDR1 is WSHSY, CDR2 SAAADI. V was clipped by 3 bases and J by 5 bases, with 11 bases between them. The CDR3 region is CASSDINRDEQYV. The CDR3, as DNA: TGCGCCAGCAGTGATATCAACAGGGACGAGCAGTACGTC.

J is TRBJ1-5 and V is TRBV7-6, with a possible D match to TRBD1 (5 bases). The CDR3 is made up of 15 amino acids. V gave up 5 bases and J gave up 5 bases, with 16 bases separating them. Germline CDR1 is SGHVS and CDR2 is FNYEAQ. The CDR3 coding sequence is TGTGCCAGCAGCCTAGATGGGGCGCCCGATCAGCCCCAGCATTTT. It is translated as CASSLDGAPDQPQHF.

The chain links TRBV13 to TRBJ1-4; D may be TRBD1 (5 bases). The CDR3 extends over 15 amino acids. The germline V gene has CDR1 PRHDT and CDR2 FYEKMQ (reference sequence). Trimming took off 5 bases at V and 1 base at J, with 11 bases between the two ends. This CDR3 is CASSAYGGTNEKLFF. CDR3 nucleotide sequence: TGTGCCAGCAGCGCGTACGGGGGAACTAATGAAAAACTGTTTTTT.

In DNA form, the CDR3 reads TGTGCCTGGAGTGTACCTACAGGGGCCCACGAGCAGTACTTC. This sequence encodes CAWSVPTGAHEQYF. This chain joins TRBV30 and TRBJ2-7; 7 nucleotides match TRBD1. Germline V lookup: CDR1 GTSNPN, CDR2 SVGIG (reference sequence). J gave up 5 bases and V 0 bases, and 7 bases lay outside the gene matches. CDR3 length: 14 residues.

This clone was seen only once. V is TRBV7-9 and J is TRBJ2-7, with 8 bases that match TRBD2. CDR3 length: 14 amino acids. CDR1 is SEHNR and CDR2 is FQNEAQ in the germline V gene (reference sequence). The ends lost 2 bases at V and 2 bases at J; junction bases unmatched: 2. CDR3 residues: CASSLTSGPYEQYV. The DNA for the CDR3 is TGTGCCAGCAGCTTAACTAGCGGTCCCTACGAGCAGTACGTC.

The J gene is TRBJ2-2, the V gene TRBV9; 7 bases match TRBD1. CDR1 is SGDLS, CDR2 YYNGEE, per germline. The junction had 6 bases not matched to a gene; V was cut back by 0 bases and J by 4 bases. This CDR3 region has 16 residues. The chain's CDR3 is CASSVGITGVTGELFF. The CDR3 DNA reads as TGTGCCAGCAGCGTAGGGATCACAGGGGTCACCGGGGAGCTGTTTTTT.

V usage is TRBV5-5 and J usage is TRBJ1-1, with D unclear. The CDR3 covers 14 residues. V was trimmed by 0 bases and J by 1 base, leaving 7 bases between them. CDR1 is SGHKS and CDR2 is YYEKEE in the germline V gene (reference sequence). The CDR3: CASSLVEGNTEAFF. CDR3 DNA: TGTGCCAGCAGCTTGGTAGAGGGGAACACTGAAGCTTTCTTT.

The chain links TRBV5-4 to TRBJ1-2; 12 bases match TRBD1. The germline V gene encodes CDR1 SGHNT and CDR2 YYREEE (reference sequence). The CDR3 length is 16 residues. V trimming: 4 bases; J trimming: 5 bases; junction bases outside the gene matches: 9. CDR3 in DNA: TGTGCCAGCAGCACGCCCGGGACAGGGGGCCTATATGGCTACACCTTC. This translates into CASSTPGTGGLYGYTF. The entire variable domain, with the rest obtained from reference TRBV5-4 and TRBJ1-2, is as follows: ETGVTQSPTHLIKTRGQQVTLRCSSQSGHNTVSWYQQALGQGPQFIFQYYREEENGRGNFPPRFSGLQFPNYSSELNVNALELDDSALYLCASSTPGTGGLYGYTFGSGTRLTVV.

This chain joins TRBV10-3 and TRBJ2-1, with 9 bases identical to TRBD2. CDR1 and CDR2 (germline): ENHRY, SYGVKD. The V gene end was trimmed by 4 bases and the J gene end by 4 bases; junction bases not matched to a gene: 2. The CDR3 length is 14 residues. Written as DNA, the CDR3 is TGTGCCATCAGTGTTACTAGCGGGTACAATGAGCAGTTCTTC. Its translation is CAISVTSGYNEQFF.

The rearrangement uses TRBV10-3 and TRBJ1-5; 12 bases fit TRBD1. This CDR3 is 17 amino acids long. Trimming at V came to 11 bases and at J to 1 base, leaving 12 bases not matched to a gene. The germline CDR1 and CDR2 sequences are ENHRY and SYGVKD. Here the CDR3 reads CAASTGTGGLSNQPQHF. The CDR3 DNA follows: TGTGCCGCGTCAACCGGGACAGGGGGCTTGAGCAATCAGCCCCAGCATTTT.

This clone has just one count. The chain is built from TRBV3-1 (or the pseudogene TRBV3-2) and TRBJ2-4, with 10 bases matching TRBD1. Looked up from germline, CDR1 is LGHDT and CDR2 is YNNKEL (reference sequence). Trimming removed 2 bases from V and 6 bases from J; junction bases left unmatched: 1. The CDR3 has 14 residues. The CDR3 protein is CASSQRDRGNIQYF. The CDR3 coding sequence is TGTGCCAGCAGCCAACGGGACAGGGGAAACATTCAGTACTTC.

The V and J genes are TRBV19 and TRBJ2-1; D gene unclear. The V end was cut by 3 bases, the J end by 7 bases, with 16 bases between. In germline, CDR1 is LNHDA, CDR2 SQIVND (reference sequence). This CDR3 comprises 15 residues. The CDR3 loop is CASSIVDTLGNEQFF. CDR3 DNA sequence: TGTGCCAGTAGTATTGTAGACACCCTTGGTAATGAGCAGTTCTTC.

The chain has TRBV12-2 and TRBJ2-1; TRBD2 is the table's D call and was not checked against the DNA. TRBV12-2 is shown as a pseudogene. The CDR3 extends over 16 amino acids. CDR3 residues: CASRLAGGNSYNEQFF. CDR3 DNA: TGTGCAAGTCGCTTAGCGGGGGGGAACTCCTACAATGAGCAGTTCTTC.

Worth noting for this clone: Other DNA sequences in this sample translate to the same CDR3. This chain uses TRBV4-1 with TRBJ1-1; perhaps TRBD1 as D (6 bases). Germline loops: CDR1 MGHRA, CDR2 YSYEKL. The CDR3 has 14 amino acids. Trimming shortened V by 1 base and J by 1 base, and 7 bases separated the two germline ends. The CDR3 reads CASSQVDRNTEAFF. The CDR3 nucleotides read TGCGCCAGCAGCCAAGTGGACAGGAACACTGAAGCTTTCTTT.